The clone carrying this TCR beta chain was observed a few times. Antigen specificity is unknown. The sample originates from a study of cytomegalovirus exposure and HLA in healthy donors. Some clones are missing from TCRdb's copy, which holds only in-frame ones; the method was immunoSEQ multiplex PCR. The profile shows some 170,000 clones, 84% of them singletons. The donors were in the roughly 120-subject validation cohort; that cohort was separate from the approximately 700-subject first cohort. The CDR3 loop spans 12 amino acids. V lost 2 bases and J 6 bases, leaving 4 bases between the germline ends. Germline CDR1 reads SSHAT; CDR2 reads FNYEAQ (reference sequence). Study conclusions and caveats: Clusters of TCRs from the first cohort tended to co-occur in the approximately 120 validation repertoires (as a later analysis found). A classifier reportedly called cytomegalovirus status with high sensitivity and specificity. Researchers counted around 160 TCR beta chains as cytomegalovirus-associated.

V gene TRBV7-7 combines with J gene TRBJ2-2; no firm D call. Material for sequencing was PBMCs. The sequence was obtained from a man in his thirties or forties in good health and CMV-seropositive. The CDR3 here is CASSLLPGELFF. In DNA, the CDR3 is TGTGCCAGCAGCTTACTTCCCGGGGAGCTGTTTTTT.